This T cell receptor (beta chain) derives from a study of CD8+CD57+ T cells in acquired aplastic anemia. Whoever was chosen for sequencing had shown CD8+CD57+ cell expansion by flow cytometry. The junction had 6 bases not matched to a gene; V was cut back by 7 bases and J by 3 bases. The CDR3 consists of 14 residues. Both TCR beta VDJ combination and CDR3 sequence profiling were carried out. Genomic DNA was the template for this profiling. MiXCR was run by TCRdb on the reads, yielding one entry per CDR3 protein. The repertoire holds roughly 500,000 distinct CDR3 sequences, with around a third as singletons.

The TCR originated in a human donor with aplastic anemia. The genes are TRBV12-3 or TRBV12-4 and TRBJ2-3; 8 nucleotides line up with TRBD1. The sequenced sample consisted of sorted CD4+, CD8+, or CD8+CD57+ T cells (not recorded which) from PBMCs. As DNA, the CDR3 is TGTGCCAGCACCCTGGACAGGGAGACAGATACGCAGTATTTT. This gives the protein CASTLDRETDTQYF.